This T cell receptor beta chain was captured by sequencing in a study of T cell changes during pregnancy in multiple sclerosis. There are 15 residues in the CDR3. Looked up from germline, CDR1 is MGHRA and CDR2 is YSYEKL. J lost 5 bases, V lost 3 bases, and 7 bases had no gene match. Only in-frame clones appear in the TCRdb table, and some are missing; sequencing was by immunoSEQ multiplex PCR. The sample carries about 40,000 clones, 90% to 95% recorded once. This receptor was identified in a female donor with multiple sclerosis, enrolled in a pregnancy study. The material was CD8+ T cells from peripheral blood mononuclear cells, obtained in the third trimester of pregnancy. The rearrangement links TRBV4-1 to TRBJ2-5, with 9 bases identical to TRBD2. CDR3 amino acids: CASSQGRGGRETQYF. The CDR3, as DNA: TGCGCCAGCAGCCAGGGGCGGGGGGGCCGTGAGACCCAGTACTTC.